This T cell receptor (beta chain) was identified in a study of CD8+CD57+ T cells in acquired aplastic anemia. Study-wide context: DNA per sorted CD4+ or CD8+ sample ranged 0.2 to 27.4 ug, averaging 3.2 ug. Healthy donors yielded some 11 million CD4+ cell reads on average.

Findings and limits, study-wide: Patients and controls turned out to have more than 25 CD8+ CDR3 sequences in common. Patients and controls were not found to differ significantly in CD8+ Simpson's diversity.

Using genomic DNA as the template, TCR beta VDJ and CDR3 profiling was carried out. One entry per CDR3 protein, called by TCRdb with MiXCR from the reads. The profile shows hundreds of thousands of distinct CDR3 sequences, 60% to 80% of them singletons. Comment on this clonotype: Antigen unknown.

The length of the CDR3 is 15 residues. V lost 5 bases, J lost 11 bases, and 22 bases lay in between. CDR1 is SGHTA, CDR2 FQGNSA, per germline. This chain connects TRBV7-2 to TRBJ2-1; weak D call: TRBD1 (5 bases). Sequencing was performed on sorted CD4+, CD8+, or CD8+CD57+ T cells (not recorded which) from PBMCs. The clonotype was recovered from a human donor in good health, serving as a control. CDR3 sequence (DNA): TGTGCCAGCAGCCTACCAGCACCGACAGACACGCAGCAGTTCTTC. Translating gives CASSLPAPTDTQQFF.